Below, 8 T cell receptor beta chains from the same sample are listed, as sequenced in a study of cytomegalovirus exposure and HLA in healthy donors. Only in-frame clones appear in the TCRdb table, and some are missing; sequencing was by immunoSEQ multiplex PCR. The sample consists of roughly 130,000 clones, about nine tenths of them appearing once. The sequenced material came from PBMCs. The receptors derive from a man in his late teens or twenties in good health and CMV-seronegative.

This clone appeared a single time. The J gene is TRBJ2-2, the V gene TRBV5-1; possible D gene TRBD1, 5 bases. The CDR3 spans 14 residues. V lost 5 bases and J 0 bases, leaving 8 bases between the germline ends. Germline V gene sequence: CDR1 SGHRS, CDR2 YFSETQ. CDR3 sequence (DNA): TGCGCCAGCAGTAAGGGGACGAACACCGGGGAGCTGTTTTTT. Translated, it gives CASSKGTNTGELFF.

The chain has TRBV6-1 and TRBJ2-6; D ambiguous. Germline CDR1 and CDR2: MNHNS and SASEGT. V was trimmed by 6 bases and J by 4 bases, leaving 13 bases between them. This CDR3 region has 15 residues. The CDR3 coding sequence is TGTGCCAGCAGCTGGGTAGCCCCCGGGGCCAACGTCCTGACTTTC. Its protein is CASSWVAPGANVLTF.

V usage is TRBV30 and J usage is TRBJ2-1; the D gene is possibly TRBD2 (5 bases). The V end was cut by 3 bases, the J end by 2 bases, with 11 bases between. The CDR3 totals 14 residues. Germline lookup yields CDR1 GTSNPN and CDR2 SVGIG (reference sequence). The CDR3 loop reads CAWSRSGPYNEQFF. The CDR3 DNA sequence: TGTGCCTGGAGCCGGAGCGGTCCCTACAATGAGCAGTTCTTC.

This clone was seen once. The chain recombines TRBV5-6 with TRBJ2-1; 8 bases are a match to TRBD1. The CDR3 sequence is 15 residues long. The germline V gene has CDR1 SGHDT and CDR2 YYEEEE. Unmatched junction bases numbered 6, after V lost 3 bases and J lost 4 bases. The DNA of the CDR3 is TGTGCCAGCAGCTCCGGGACAGGCTTATACAATGAGCAGTTCTTC. Translating it yields CASSSGTGLYNEQFF.

The V call is TRBV19, the J call TRBJ2-1; perhaps TRBD1 as D (6 bases). V lost 3 bases to trimming and J lost 5 bases, with 17 bases between them. The CDR3 is 16 residues long. Germline-derived CDR1 and CDR2 are LNHDA and SQIVND (reference sequence). CDR3 sequence (DNA): TGTGCCAGTAGTATCCAGGCCGGCAGGGGCGACAATGAGCAGTTCTTC. As protein: CASSIQAGRGDNEQFF.

CDR3 residues: CASSPQGARTETQYF. The CDR3 nucleotides are TGTGCCAGTAGTCCGCAGGGCGCGAGGACAGAGACCCAGTACTTC. This chain connects TRBV19 to TRBJ2-5; D is possibly TRBD1 (5 bases). CDR3 length equals 15 residues. V was trimmed by 5 bases and J by 4 bases, leaving 17 bases between them. The germline V gene has CDR1 LNHDA and CDR2 SQIVND (reference sequence).

This clone was observed a handful of times. The chain recombines TRBV7-8 with TRBJ2-4, with TRBD2 identical over 12 bases. The CDR3 has 15 amino acids. J was trimmed by 4 bases and V by 5 bases; bases with no gene match: 3. Germline CDR1 and CDR2: SGHVS and FQNEAQ. The CDR3 here is CASSGGLAGKNIQYF. The CDR3 nucleotides read TGTGCCAGCAGCGGCGGACTAGCGGGGAAAAACATTCAGTACTTC.

The chain combines TRBV25-1 with TRBJ2-1; 10 bases are shared with TRBD2. Germline trimming cut 3 bases from V and 4 bases from J; bases unmatched to any gene: 3. The CDR3 totals 15 residues. Germline values: CDR1 MGHDK, CDR2 SYGVNS. In DNA form, the CDR3 reads TGTGCCAGCAGTGATATAGCGGGGGGATACAATGAGCAGTTCTTC. It codes for CASSDIAGGYNEQFF.